These T cell receptor beta chains were read from a single sample in a study of CD8 T cells in Susac syndrome. TCRdb recomputed calls from the immunoSEQ multiplex PCR reads with MiXCR, one row per CDR3 protein. This sample carries 170,000 or so distinct CDR3 sequences, about 95% of them seen once, and the ten largest clones take 0.085% to 0.1%. The specimen sequenced was CD4+ T cells from PBMCs. The receptors stem from a human donor with Susac syndrome. Both conserved end residues are part of each CDR3. The D gene is left open where the match is weak. Clone size is shown for a subset of rows, as once, few, many or a class of expanded clone.

TRBD2 TRBJ2-2 TRBV7-7 - 16 TGTGCTAGCAGCAAGACTAGCGGGGTGAACACCGGGGAGCTGTTTTTT CASSKTSGVNTGELFF
- TRBJ2-7 TRBV18 few 15 TGTGCCAGCTCACCACCCGTCCGGGCTGATAACGAGCAGTACTTC CASSPPVRADNEQYF
- TRBJ1-4 TRBV19 - 15 TGTGCCAGTAGACAGGGAACGTTGCTTGAGGAAAAACTGTTTTTT CASRQGTLLEEKLFF
- TRBJ2-1 TRBV25-1 - 16 TGTGCCAGCAGTTCGCATAGCGCCAGCTCCTACAATGAGCAGTTCTTC CASSSHSASSYNEQFF
TRBD2 TRBJ2-1 TRBV30 - 16 TGTGCCTGGAGTGTACGACTAGCGGGGTCCTACAATGAGCAGTTCTTC CAWSVRLAGSYNEQFF
- TRBJ1-1 TRBV13 - 13 TGTGCCAGCATCCGTACTACTGCCACTGAAGCTTTCTTT CASIRTTATEAFF
- TRBJ1-4 TRBV29-1 - 13 TGCAGCGTTGCGGGTAGCACTAATGAAAAACTGTTTTTT CSVAGSTNEKLFF
TRBD2 TRBJ2-3 TRBV4-3 - 17 TGCGCCAGCAGCCAGGGGACTAGCGGGAGTAGCACAGATACGCAGTATTTT CASSQGTSGSSTDTQYF
TRBD1 TRBJ1-5 TRBV30 - 15 TGTGCCTGGAGTCGGACAGGGATTAGCAATCAGCCCCAGCATTTT CAWSRTGISNQPQHF
- TRBJ2-7 TRBV15 - 12 TGTGCCACCAGCAGAGATCGGGCCGAGCAGTACTTC CATSRDRAEQYF
- TRBJ1-4 TRBV7-2 - 13 TGTGCCAGCAGCTTAGCGGGGAATGAAAAACTGTTTTTT CASSLAGNEKLFF
TRBD2 TRBJ2-7 TRBV20-1 - 12 TGCAGTGCTAGGGCGAGCGGGGCTGAGCAGTACTTC CSARASGAEQYF
- TRBJ1-2 TRBV2 - 13 TGTGCCAGCAGTGAAGCGCAGTACTATGGCTACACCTTC CASSEAQYYGYTF
TRBD2 TRBJ2-1 TRBV28 - 16 TGTGCCAGCAGTCGGACTAGCGGGAGTGGCAGGAATGAGCAGTTCTTC CASSRTSGSGRNEQFF
- TRBJ2-6 TRBV5-1 - 17 TGCGCCAGCAGCTCAGCTACAGGGCTAGCTGGGGCCAACGTCCTGACTTTC CASSSATGLAGANVLTF
TRBD1 TRBJ1-1 TRBV5-1 - 15 TGCGCCAGCAGCTTGGCCCAACAGGGGGCCACTGAAGCTTTCTTT CASSLAQQGATEAFF
TRBD1 TRBJ1-5 TRBV7-8 - 15 TGTGCCAGCAGCTTAGGTCGGACAGGGTACCAGCCCCAGCATTTT CASSLGRTGYQPQHF
- TRBJ2-6 TRBV20-1 - 14 TGCAGTGCTAGTCCCCCGCCTGGGGCCAACGTCCTGACTTTC CSASPPPGANVLTF
- TRBJ2-1 TRBV4-1 - 15 TGCGCCAGCAGCCAACTACAGGTCGAGTACAATGAGCAGTTCTTC CASSQLQVEYNEQFF
- TRBJ1-5 TRBV3-1 - 14 TGTGCCAGCAGCCAACAAGGATTGAGCCAGCCCCAGCATTTT CASSQQGLSQPQHF
TRBD2 TRBJ2-2 TRBV27 - 16 TGTGCCAGCAGTAGGGCTCTAGCGGGAAACACCGGGGAGCTGTTTTTT CASSRALAGNTGELFF
TRBD1 TRBJ2-7 TRBV6-6 - 15 TGTGCCAGCAGTGCGCTCCGGGACAGGGGCTACGAGCAGTACTTC CASSALRDRGYEQYF
- TRBJ2-1 TRBV20-1 - 11 TGCAGTGCTAGTGCTGATAATGAGCAGTTCTTC CSASADNEQFF
TRBD2 TRBJ2-1 TRBV7-2 once 15 TGTGCCAGCAGCCCCCCGGGACTAGCGGGGGGTGAGCAGTTCTTC CASSPPGLAGGEQFF
TRBD1 TRBJ1-2 TRBV6-1 few 13 TGTGCCAGCAGCCCGGACAGGGACATTGGCTACACCTTC CASSPDRDIGYTF
- TRBJ2-1 TRBV7-8 - 14 TGTGCCAGCAGCTTCGGCAGGTTCGGGAATGAGCAGTTCTTC CASSFGRFGNEQFF
- TRBJ1-2 TRBV27 - 13 TGTGCCAGCAGTTCGCCGACGGGATATGGCTACACCTTC CASSSPTGYGYTF
TRBD2 TRBJ2-7 TRBV10-3 - 13 TGTGCCATCAGGGGGGAGGGCTCCTACGAGCAGTACTTC CAIRGEGSYEQYF
TRBD1 TRBJ2-7 TRBV7-9 - 13 TGTGCCAGCAGCCGGACAGGGGACGACGAGCAGTACTTC CASSRTGDDEQYF
- TRBJ1-2 TRBV12-3/TRBV12-4 - 16 TGTGCCAGCGTGATACGGGCCCAGGCACGGAGCTATGGCTACACCTTC CASVIRAQARSYGYTF
TRBD1 TRBJ2-3 TRBV27 - 16 TGTGCCAGCAGGCGTGGGACAGAATCATCCACAGATACGCAGTATTTT CASRRGTESSTDTQYF
TRBD2 TRBJ2-3 TRBV7-2 - 11 TGTGCCAGCAGCGCCGGAGCGGGGGCGTATTTT CASSAGAGAYF
- TRBJ2-1 TRBV21-1 - 12 TGTGCCAGCAGCACGACTAGCGGACAGCAGTTCTTC CASSTTSGQQFF
- TRBJ2-7 TRBV4-2 - 18 TGTGCCAGCAGCCACCAACTAAGGGTCCCGGGACAAGCAGGGGAGCAGTACTTC CASSHQLRVPGQAGEQYF
- TRBJ1-2 TRBV30 - 16 TGTGCCTGGAGTGTACCAGGCCGTGCAGGGATCTATGGCTACACCTTC CAWSVPGRAGIYGYTF
- TRBJ2-2 TRBV29-1 once 14 TGCAGCGCCCGGGGCAGGAGGAATTCCGGGGAGCTGTTTTTT CSARGRRNSGELFF
- TRBJ2-1 TRBV19 - 15 TGTGCCAGTAGTATAGGTTTACCAATCTACAATGAGCAGTTCTTC CASSIGLPIYNEQFF
- TRBJ2-3 TRBV20-1 - 15 TGCAGTGCTAGAGATGGTTACAGGGAGGGAGATACGCAGTATTTT CSARDGYREGDTQYF
TRBD2 TRBJ2-3 TRBV29-1 - 15 TGCAGCGTTACTAGAACTAGCGGGAGCACAGATACGCAGTATTTT CSVTRTSGSTDTQYF
TRBD1 TRBJ2-1 TRBV20-1 once 13 TGCAGTGCTAGTAGGGACAGGGTGAATGAGCAGTTCTTC CSASRDRVNEQFF
TRBD2 TRBJ2-7 TRBV11-2 - 15 TGTGCCAGCAGCTTAGAGGGACTAGCGGGGGCCGAGCAGTACTTC CASSLEGLAGAEQYF
TRBD1 TRBJ1-2 TRBV2 - 13 TGTGCCAGCAGTCGGGACAGGACTTATGGCTACACCTTC CASSRDRTYGYTF